The clone carrying this T cell receptor beta chain was counted a single time. Its target is not known. The data were taken from a study of shared clonotypes between healthy human individuals. Broader study findings: Clonotype sharing among donors, it was expected, would be affected by sequencing depth. Larger estimated richness was generally seen in naive subsets than in memory subsets.

Libraries were prepared by immunoSEQ multiplex PCR; TCRdb keeps only in-frame clonotypes and omits some of them. Here the sample spans about 1.5 million clones, under 99% being singletons. The CDR3 loop spans 15 amino acids. J was trimmed by 4 bases and V by 0 bases; bases with no gene match: 3. Germline CDR1 and CDR2: SGHTS and YDEGEE. Sequencing was performed on naive CD4+ T cells sorted from blood. This sample's subset: CD45RA+ positively selected. The TCR comes from a man aged 25-45 years in good health. The chain employs TRBV5-8 and TRBJ2-7; 11 nucleotides align to TRBD2. CDR3 DNA sequence: TGTGCCAGCAGCTTGGAGTCTAGCGGGGGGTACGAGCAGTACTTC. Encoded protein: CASSLESSGGYEQYF.